Included here is one T cell receptor beta chain sequence, with context. Its specific antigen is unknown. No much larger clone exists at a distance of one base, and base qualities are not known. The CDR3 regions of human TCRbeta chains were analyzed by immunosequencing. From the authors' description of their analysis: Repertoire TCRs were matched against a reference library of SARS-CoV-2-specific TCRs generated with the MIRA antigen-specificity platform. Breadth was defined as the fraction of unique TCRs that were SARS-CoV-2-associated, and depth was defined as the fraction of total T cells that were SARS-CoV-2-associated. Each spike-specific TCR was assigned to its reactive spike region and to a CD4 or CD8 class using the MIRA data. Log10-transformed breadth and depth values were compared by one-way ANOVA with Sidak's multiple comparisons tests. TCRdb's version of the immuneACCESS table is confined to in-frame rearrangements and falls short of the full clone set. An unresolved V gene accounts for under half of the shortfall where checked; the remainder is of unknown origin. From that table come the V and J calls and clone size; the DNA was used to work out D and trimming. For this sample the table gives about 75,000 clones, of which roughly 91% were detected only once. The top ten clonotypes cover roughly 18% of the sample.

This sample is part of a study of T cell responses to AZD1222 COVID-19 vaccine (dated by TCRdb to about 2021). Some background on the complete study: TCR sequencing covered 233 trial participants: 200 to 220 given two doses of AZD1222 and around 25 given two doses of MenACWY control vaccine. Trial participants were enrolled into age subgroups of 18-55, 56-69 and 70-plus years, which contained around 150, 29 and 61 TCR-sequenced participants, respectively.

Summary of the overall study and its limitations: Nearly half of unique spike-specific TCRs reportedly recognized epitopes outside regions mutated in the B.1.351 and B.1.1.7 variants. Spike-specific TCR breadth and depth rose significantly after two AZD1222 doses compared with day 0 and with MenACWY recipients. Because no day 14 peak-response samples were available, repertoires were characterized only after the peak T cell response. The 56-69-year group was small, and its depth increase did not reach significance, likely because of low power. Conclusions about previously exposed vaccinees are limited because only six or seven AZD1222 recipients were SARS-CoV-2 seropositive at baseline. The whole spike protein was spanned by vaccine-associated CD4 TCRs, and dominant responses were seen in regions 160-218 and 743-854. Participants were mostly white British, with more females than males. The authors suggested clonal diversity may have been underestimated.

In the paper's terms, the time point label means: about 28 days (+/-7) after the second vaccine dose. Because spike-specific TCR depth and breadth did not differ between the two schedules, AZD1222 recipients who got a second dose at roughly 4 weeks were pooled with those who got a second dose at roughly 12 weeks. Samples from vaccinated people were obtained from the UK trials COV001 and COV002, which included a single-blind randomized controlled phase 2/3 trial of AZD1222 (ChAdOx1 nCoV-19) in healthy adults. For TCRbeta chain sequencing, PBMC samples from trial participants were taken at day 0 and at day 28 after the second dose. The source was peripheral blood, collected 28 days after the second AZD1222 dose. The TCR was taken from an adult who received the AZD1222 COVID-19 vaccine.

Here the CDR3 is given as CASSEATGRTEAFF. Here is the DNA: TGTGCCAGCAGTGAAGCGACAGGGAGGACTGAAGCTTTCTTT. Recombination connected TRBV6-1 to TRBJ1-1; the central 7 bases match TRBD1. Taken from the germline V gene, the CDR1 and CDR2 loops are MNHNS and SASEGT. Taken from cysteine to phenylalanine, the CDR3 has 14 residues. Only the CDR3 DNA is retained, 42 bases long and in frame from the first base. Relative to germline, V is missing 0 bases and J is missing 5 bases, with 3 bases of the junction outside any gene match.